What follows describes a single T cell receptor (beta chain). The CDR3 has 15 residues. V lost 2 bases and J lost 6; bases outside the gene matches: 7. CDR1 and CDR2 (germline): MDHEN, SYDVKM. Authors' methods: Scientists estimated how many nucleated cells there were by amplifying reference gene primers. Clones were sequenced by immunoSEQ multiplex PCR, and TCRdb holds only the in-frame ones, with some missing. Clonal size and the V and J genes are those of that table, whereas D and trimming came from the DNA. The data hold about 270,000 clones, with about 83% observed a single time. These data originate in a study of blood T cell repertoires in COVID-19. Study summary: Samples taken during acute and convalescent COVID-19 were collected in the United States, Italy and Spain. Sources were T cells, B-cell-depleted T cells, or PBMCs; the material itself was cDNA or gDNA.

The V and J genes are TRBV28 and TRBJ2-7, with 10 bases fitting TRBD2. The source of this sequence is a woman in her forties or fifties who had recovered from COVID-19. Sequenced material: peripheral blood. The CDR3 loop reads CASSLGASGSSEQYF. The CDR3 bases are TGTGCCAGCAGTTTAGGAGCTAGCGGGAGTTCCGAGCAGTACTTC. Full variable domain (outside the CDR3, taken from reference TRBV28 and TRBJ2-7): DVKVTQSSRYLVKRTGEKVFLECVQDMDHENMFWYRQDPGLGLRLIYFSYDVKMKEKGDIPEGYSVSREKKERFSLILESASTNQTSMYLCASSLGASGSSEQYFGPGTRLTVT.